The 28 T cell receptor beta chains given below trace back to one sample, sequenced in a study of blood T cell repertoires in COVID-19. Only in-frame clones appear in the TCRdb table, and some are missing; sequencing was by immunoSEQ multiplex PCR. The top ten hold about an eighth of the sample, which has a few hundred thousand clones, approximately 90% seen once. The specimen sequenced was peripheral blood. Receptors were obtained from a woman in her fifties or sixties with acute or convalescent COVID-19.

The chain uses TRBV2 and TRBJ1-1, with 8 bases aligning to TRBD1. The length of the CDR3 is 13 residues. J gave up 5 bases and V 8 bases, and 7 bases lay outside the gene matches. Germline CDR1 reads SNHLY; CDR2 reads FYNNEI. The CDR3 is CASRTGFGTEAFF. The CDR3 coding sequence is TGTGCCAGCCGGACAGGGTTCGGGACTGAAGCTTTCTTT.

The chain is built from TRBV11-2 and TRBJ1-1; D unclear. Trimming cost V 5 bases and J 2 bases, with 9 bases left between them. Germline CDR1 is SGHAT and CDR2 is FQNNGV. The CDR3 spans 13 residues. The CDR3 bases are TGTGCCAGCAGCCAGGACTACAACACTGAAGCTTTCTTT. This sequence encodes CASSQDYNTEAFF.

CDR3 coding DNA: TGTGCCAGCAGCGGGACAGGGGAGCAGACCCAGTACTTC. It translates to CASSGTGEQTQYF. This chain links TRBV6-6 with TRBJ2-5, with 10 bases identical to TRBD1. This CDR3 contains 13 residues. The V and J ends lost 6 bases and 6 bases, in that order; junction bases with no gene match: 4. Germline loops: CDR1 MNHNY, CDR2 SVGAGI (reference sequence).

The chain carries TRBV18 and TRBJ1-1; perhaps TRBD1 as D (6 bases). Germline CDR1 reads KGHSH; CDR2 reads LQKENI. CDR3 size: 15 residues. V was pared by 2 bases and J by 5 bases, with 15 bases between. CDR3: CASSPGPQGRTEAFF. CDR3 coding DNA: TGTGCCAGCTCACCAGGGCCACAGGGTCGAACTGAAGCTTTCTTT.

This chain uses TRBV7-3 with TRBJ2-3; 8 positions match TRBD1. With 4 bases clipped from V and 3 bases from J, the junction kept 12 bases outside the gene matches. There are 17 residues in the CDR3. Germline V gives CDR1 SGHTA, CDR2 FQGTGA. CDR3 nucleotides: TGTGCCAGCAGCTCCCGAGGACAGGGACCGTTGACAGATACGCAGTATTTT. This gives the protein CASSSRGQGPLTDTQYF.

This rearrangement joins TRBV28 to TRBJ1-5; possible D gene TRBD1, 5 bases. This CDR3 region has 15 residues. CDR1 and CDR2 (germline): MDHEN, SYDVKM. The V end lost 6 bases, the J end lost 2 bases, and 14 bases lay between the germline ends. The CDR3 reads CASRLQGSRNQPQHF. For the CDR3, the DNA is TGTGCCAGCAGGCTGCAGGGTTCGCGCAATCAGCCCCAGCATTTT. Filled out from reference TRBV28 and TRBJ1-5, the complete variable domain reads DVKVTQSSRYLVKRTGEKVFLECVQDMDHENMFWYRQDPGLGLRLIYFSYDVKMKEKGDIPEGYSVSREKKERFSLILESASTNQTSMYLCASRLQGSRNQPQHFGDGTRLSIL.

The genes are TRBV5-1 and TRBJ1-1; no definite D call. V lost 8 bases to trimming and J lost 4 bases, with 12 bases between them. The CDR3 has 12 amino acids. Germline loops: CDR1 SGHRS, CDR2 YFSETQ. The CDR3 reads CARKLGCTEAFF. CDR3 in DNA: TGCGCCAGAAAACTAGGGTGCACTGAAGCTTTCTTT.

The count of this clone is one. The chain recombines TRBV7-2 with TRBJ2-1; 8 positions match TRBD2. J lost 8 bases, V lost 6 bases, and 9 bases had no gene match. The CDR3 is 14 residues long. Per germline, CDR1 SGHTA and CDR2 FQGNSA. In DNA, the CDR3 is TGTGCCAGCAGTCCAGTCGGGGGGGCCTATGAGCAGTTCTTC. This codes for CASSPVGGAYEQFF.

The chain carries TRBV7-6 and TRBJ1-6; the D gene is possibly TRBD1 (6 bases). Germline V gives CDR1 SGHVS, CDR2 FNYEAQ. Trimming took off 5 bases at V and 8 bases at J, with 19 bases between the two ends. The CDR3 loop spans 16 amino acids. CDR3 protein: CASSAEMGGADSPLHF. The CDR3 region has the DNA TGTGCCAGCAGCGCCGAAATGGGGGGGGCCGATTCACCCCTCCACTTT.

This chain joins TRBV9 and TRBJ1-2, with a possible D match to TRBD1 (5 bases). The length of the CDR3 is 16 residues. Germline assignment: CDR1 SGDLS and CDR2 YYNGEE. Trimming took off 4 bases at V and 4 bases at J, with 20 bases between the two ends. Here the CDR3 reads CASSPNGGETAYGYTF. The CDR3 DNA is TGTGCCAGCAGCCCCAACGGGGGGGAGACGGCCTATGGCTACACCTTC. The full variable domain, completed using reference TRBV9 and TRBJ1-2, is DSGVTQTPKHLITATGQRVTLRCSPRSGDLSVYWYQQSLDQGLQFLIQYYNGEERAKGNILERFSAQQFPDLHSELNLSSLELGDSALYFCASSPNGGETAYGYTFGSGTRLTVV.

This clone came up once. V is TRBV7-2 and J is TRBJ2-1; D ambiguous. There are 12 residues in the CDR3. V was cut by 6 bases and J by 5 bases, with 8 bases left in between. The germline CDR1 and CDR2 sequences are SGHTA and FQGNSA. CDR3 sequence reads: CASSRLNNEQFF. As DNA, the CDR3 is TGTGCCAGCAGTAGACTTAACAATGAGCAGTTCTTC.

The V and J genes are TRBV10-3 and TRBJ1-2; TRBD1 agrees at 10 bases. The CDR3 extends over 13 amino acids. Per germline, CDR1 ENHRY and CDR2 SYGVKD. Trimming removed 6 bases from V and 6 bases from J; junction bases left unmatched: 4. In DNA, the CDR3 is TGTGCCATCAGGGGGACAGGGGTGGATGGCTACACCTTC. It translates to CAIRGTGVDGYTF.

The chain combines TRBV5-8 with TRBJ1-5, with D perhaps matching TRBD1 (6 bases). CDR1 and CDR2 from the germline V gene are SGHTS and YDEGEE. The CDR3 length is 15 residues. Trimming stripped 0 bases from V and 6 bases from J, with 13 bases between. This chain's CDR3 is CASSLDGRDIQPQHF. CDR3 nucleotide sequence: TGTGCCAGCAGCTTGGACGGTAGGGACATTCAGCCCCAGCATTTT.

V and J are TRBV7-9 and TRBJ1-4, with unresolved D. The V gene's germline CDR1 is SEHNR and CDR2 FQNEAQ (reference sequence). With 1 base removed from V and 4 bases from J, the gap between germline ends came to 7 bases. The CDR3 contains 14 residues. CDR3 protein: CASSLVQSNEKLFF. CDR3 in DNA: TGTGCCAGCAGCTTAGTACAGAGTAATGAAAAACTGTTTTTT.

The V call is TRBV5-6, the J call TRBJ1-5; 8 bases align to TRBD1. Germline loops: CDR1 SGHDT, CDR2 YYEEEE. The CDR3 is 13 amino acids. Trimming removed 4 bases from V and 7 bases from J; junction bases left unmatched: 4. The CDR3 sequence is CASSPGGRQPQHF. The CDR3 DNA reads TGTGCCAGCAGCCCAGGGGGCAGGCAGCCCCAGCATTTT.

The rearrangement joins TRBV7-3 to TRBJ1-3, with D uncertain. V lost 6 bases and J 2 bases, leaving 11 bases between the germline ends. Germline CDR1 is SGHTA and CDR2 is FQGTGA. The CDR3 is 14 residues long. The CDR3 DNA reads as TGTGCCAGCAGTCATACAGTGGCTGGAAACACCATATATTTT. Protein: CASSHTVAGNTIYF.

The chain recombines TRBV4-3 with TRBJ2-7, with 13 bases identical to TRBD2. Germline lookup yields CDR1 LGHNA and CDR2 YSLEER. The CDR3 has 16 amino acids. The V gene end was trimmed by 3 bases and the J gene end by 4 bases; junction bases not matched to a gene: 6. Here the CDR3 reads CASSQGTSGTGYEQYF. CDR3 sequence (DNA): TGCGCCAGCAGCCAGGGGACTAGCGGGACGGGGTACGAGCAGTACTTC.

Here the CDR3 reads CASSLSADGETQYF. The CDR3 DNA reads as TGCGCCAGCAGCTTGTCGGCGGATGGTGAGACCCAGTACTTC. J is TRBJ2-5 and V is TRBV5-1; D is ambiguous. Between the trimmed V and J ends, which lost 1 base and 5 bases, there was a span of 12 bases. Per the germline V gene, CDR1 is SGHRS and CDR2 is YFSETQ. CDR3 length equals 14 residues.

V is TRBV4-2 and J is TRBJ1-2; 8 positions agree with TRBD1. V lost 4 bases, J lost 5 bases, and 9 bases stayed unmatched. Germline V gene data show CDR1 as LGHNA and CDR2 as YNFKEQ. The CDR3 consists of 15 residues. This CDR3 is CASSLHLQGDYGYTF. The DNA of the CDR3 is TGTGCCAGCAGCCTCCACTTACAGGGGGATTATGGCTACACCTTC.

V is TRBV14 and J is TRBJ2-1; no firm D call. The ends were cut back, 0 bases at V and 0 bases at J, with 6 bases in the middle. Germline lookup yields CDR1 SGHDN and CDR2 FVKESK. The CDR3 loop spans 15 amino acids. This CDR3 reads CASSQDRSSYNEQFF. The CDR3 nucleotides read TGTGCCAGCAGCCAAGACCGTAGCTCCTACAATGAGCAGTTCTTC.

This chain joins TRBV7-6 and TRBJ2-5; 9 bases match TRBD1. J gave up 0 bases and V 4 bases, and 6 bases lay outside the gene matches. The CDR3 has 16 amino acids. Germline CDR1 SGHVS, CDR2 FNYEAQ. CDR3 sequence: CASSSRRTGDQETQYF. The CDR3 DNA sequence: TGTGCCAGCAGCTCACGAAGGACAGGGGACCAAGAGACCCAGTACTTC.

The chain employs TRBV28 and TRBJ2-2; possibly TRBD2 for D (6 bases). The length of the CDR3 is 14 residues. V lost 3 bases and J 1 base, leaving 6 bases between the germline ends. Germline V gene lookup returns CDR1 MDHEN and CDR2 SYDVKM. The CDR3 bases are TGTGCCAGCAGTTTCGGGGGGAACACCGGGGAGCTGTTTTTT. Its translation is CASSFGGNTGELFF.

The chain combines TRBV11-2 with TRBJ2-7, with TRBD1 identical over 10 bases. The CDR3 has 16 amino acids. With V trimmed by 7 bases and J by 6 bases, 15 bases remained unmatched. Germline CDR1 and CDR2: SGHAT and FQNNGV. In DNA form, the CDR3 reads TGTGCCAGCACGAAAAGTTGGGACAGGGGCTTTTTCGAGCAGTACTTC. Translation: CASTKSWDRGFFEQYF.

V is TRBV5-4 and J is TRBJ2-1; TRBD2 aligns across 13 bases. Germline V lookup: CDR1 SGHNT, CDR2 YYREEE (reference sequence). This CDR3 region has 16 residues. J was trimmed by 6 bases and V by 0 bases; bases with no gene match: 3. CDR3 bases: TGTGCCAGCAGCTTGGCCGGGACTAGCGGGACCAATGAGCAGTTCTTC. Protein sequence: CASSLAGTSGTNEQFF.

The V and J genes are TRBV4-2 and TRBJ1-2; 7 nucleotides agree with TRBD1. V was pared by 0 bases and J by 0 bases, with 10 bases of the junction left unmatched. Per the germline V gene, CDR1 is LGHNA and CDR2 is YNFKEQ. This CDR3 contains 18 residues. Written as DNA, the CDR3 is TGTGCCAGCAGCCAAGATCAGTACAGGGGCGACTCTAACTATGGCTACACCTTC. Its protein product is CASSQDQYRGDSNYGYTF.

The chain carries TRBV9 and TRBJ1-5; 10 bases are a match to TRBD1. The CDR3 totals 14 residues. In germline, CDR1 is SGDLS, CDR2 YYNGEE. With 4 bases clipped from V and 6 bases from J, the junction kept 4 bases outside the gene matches. This CDR3 reads CASSTTGGGQPQHF. As DNA, the CDR3 is TGTGCCAGCAGCACGACAGGGGGCGGTCAGCCCCAGCATTTT.

This chain joins TRBV7-8 and TRBJ1-4; TRBD1 is a possible D gene (6 bases). The germline CDR1 and CDR2 sequences are SGHVS and FQNEAQ. The CDR3 spans 16 residues. Deletions cut 4 bases from V and 8 bases from J, with 20 bases between. DNA of the CDR3: TGTGCCAGCAGCTCCGCCCGGGGGGGGGACAACGAAAAACTGTTTTTT. It encodes CASSSARGGDNEKLFF.

The V call is TRBV6-4, the J call TRBJ1-6; TRBD1 aligns across 7 bases. J lost 10 bases, V lost 11 bases, and 20 bases had no gene match. Germline V CDR1 and CDR2: MRHNA, SNTAGT. The CDR3 runs to 16 residues. DNA of the CDR3: TGTGCCCGTGTCCCTCCATACGCAGGGGGGAGATCACCCCTCCACTTT. As protein: CARVPPYAGGRSPLHF.